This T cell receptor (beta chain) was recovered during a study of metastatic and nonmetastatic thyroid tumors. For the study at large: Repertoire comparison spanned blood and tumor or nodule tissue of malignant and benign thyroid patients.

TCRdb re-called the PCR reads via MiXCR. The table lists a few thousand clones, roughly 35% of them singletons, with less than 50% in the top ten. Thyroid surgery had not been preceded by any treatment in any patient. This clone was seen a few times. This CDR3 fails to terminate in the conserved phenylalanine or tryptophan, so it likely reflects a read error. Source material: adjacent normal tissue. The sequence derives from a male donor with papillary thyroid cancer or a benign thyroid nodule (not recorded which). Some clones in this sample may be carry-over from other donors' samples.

As DNA, the CDR3 is TGTGCCAGCAGTTTATCGATTAAAGGCGGGTTCCAAGAGACCCAGTACCTC. This encodes CASSLSIKGGFQETQYL. The genes are TRBV27 and TRBJ2-5; possibly TRBD2 for D (5 bases). Trimming took off 0 bases at V and 1 base at J, with 15 bases between the two ends. This CDR3 has 17 amino acids. Germline V gene sequence: CDR1 MNHEY, CDR2 SMNVEV (reference sequence).